This T cell receptor beta chain was retrieved from a study of vaccination effects on CD4 cells after COVID-19. Peptide-pool stimulation followed by sequencing identified expanded antigen-specific CD4+ clonotypes in the ViraFEST assay. At the end of around 11 days of culture, CD4+ T cells were isolated. Prior SARS-CoV-2 infection was absent in the vaccine recipients, as shown by negative nucleocapsid antibodies. In culture with roughly 10 IU/ml IL-2 and around 10 ug/ml peptides, PBMC were grown at fewer than 2.5 million per well. Fresh IL-2-containing medium replaced half the medium on days 3 and 7. Study-wide results and limits: Clones arising from infection and from vaccination showed marked clonal contraction late after vaccination.

Sequenced by immunoSEQ multiplex PCR; TCRdb stores in-frame clones only, minus some. The table has tens of thousands of clones, about four fifths seen once. Only one count was recorded for this clone. Its target is not known. Germline CDR1 SGHDN, CDR2 FVKESK. The CDR3 is made up of 14 amino acids. V lost 1 base, J lost 3 bases, and 6 bases lay in between. The receptor was isolated from a human donor who received a COVID-19 vaccine. The sequencing used CD4+ T cells from PBMCs cultured with HCoV-NL63 spike peptides, collected before COVID-19 vaccination. The V call is TRBV14, the J call TRBJ1-4; D is unclear. CDR3 sequence reads: CASSQGLANEKLFF. For the CDR3, the DNA is TGTGCCAGCAGCCAAGGGTTGGCTAATGAAAAACTGTTTTTT.